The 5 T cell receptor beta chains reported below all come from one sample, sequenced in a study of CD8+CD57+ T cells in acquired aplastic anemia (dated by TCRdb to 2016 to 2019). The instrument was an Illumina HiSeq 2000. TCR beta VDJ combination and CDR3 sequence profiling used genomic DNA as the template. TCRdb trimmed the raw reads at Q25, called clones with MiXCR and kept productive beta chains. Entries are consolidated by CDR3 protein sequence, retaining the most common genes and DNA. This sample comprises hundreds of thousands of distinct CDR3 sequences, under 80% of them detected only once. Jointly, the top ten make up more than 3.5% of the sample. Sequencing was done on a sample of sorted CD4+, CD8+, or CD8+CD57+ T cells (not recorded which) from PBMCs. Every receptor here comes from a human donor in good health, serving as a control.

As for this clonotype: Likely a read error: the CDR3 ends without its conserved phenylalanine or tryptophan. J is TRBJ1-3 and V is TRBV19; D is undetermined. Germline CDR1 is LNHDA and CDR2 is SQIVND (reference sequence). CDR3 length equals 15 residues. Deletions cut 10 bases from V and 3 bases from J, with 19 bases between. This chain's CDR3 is CAISREGTDGNTIYS. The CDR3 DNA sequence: TGTGCCATCAGCCGAGAGGGAACTGATGGAAACACCATATATTCT.

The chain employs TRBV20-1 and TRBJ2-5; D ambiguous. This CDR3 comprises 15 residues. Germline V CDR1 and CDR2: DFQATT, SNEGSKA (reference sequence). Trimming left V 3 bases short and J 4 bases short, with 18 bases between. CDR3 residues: CSASQGRTEGETQYF. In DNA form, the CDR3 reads TGCAGTGCTAGTCAAGGGCGCACTGAAGGAGAGACCCAGTACTTC.

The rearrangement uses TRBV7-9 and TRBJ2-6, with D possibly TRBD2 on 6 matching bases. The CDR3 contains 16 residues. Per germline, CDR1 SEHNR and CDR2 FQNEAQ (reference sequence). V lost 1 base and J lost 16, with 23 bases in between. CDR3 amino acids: CASSLGRDPPLHFLTF. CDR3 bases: TGTGCCAGCAGCTTAGGGCGGGATCCACCCCTCCACTTTCTGACTTTC.

CDR3 nucleotide sequence: TGTGCCAGCAGTTACTTAGCGGGGGGTGAGACCCAGTACTTC. Protein sequence: CASSYLAGGETQYF. The rearrangement uses TRBV12-3 or TRBV12-4 and TRBJ2-5; 10 nucleotides line up with TRBD2. This CDR3 comprises 14 residues. J was trimmed by 5 bases and V by 4 bases; bases with no gene match: 4.

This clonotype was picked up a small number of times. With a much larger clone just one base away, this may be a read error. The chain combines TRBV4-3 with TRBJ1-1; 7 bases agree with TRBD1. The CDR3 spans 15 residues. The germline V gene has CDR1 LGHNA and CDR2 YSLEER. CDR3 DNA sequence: TGCGCCAGCGGCCACCGGGGACAGATGAACACTGAAGCTTTCTTT. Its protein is CASGHRGQMNTEAFF.